This T cell receptor (beta chain) was identified in a study of T cells after yellow fever vaccination (dated by TCRdb to the late 2010s). Turning to the overall study: The SMART-Seq v4 Ultra Low Input RNA kit was used to prepare libraries from fractions with low cell numbers. To track T-cell clones before and after primary and booster YFV17D yellow fever vaccination, bulk TCR alpha and beta repertoires were sequenced longitudinally. Two healthy male donors made up the cohort, one aged 18 to 30 years and the other aged 30 to 39 years. Bulk PBMC replicates and cell subsets were isolated from blood drawn at multiple timepoints before and after both primary and secondary immunization. Results the study describes overall, beyond this receptor: Because only a couple of donors were included in the study, the extent to which the findings can be generalized is limited. A small share of clonotypes was detected in both CD4 and CD8 compartments, with the overlap likely arising from convergent recombination. The secondary T-cell response was weaker than the primary response but faster, peaking on day 5 instead of day 15. FACS-sorted repertoires could contain abundant contaminating clonotypes from the bulk population, so computational filtering was required. Most clones expanded after primary vaccination (approximately 96% of CD4 and roughly 90% of CD8) were re-detected after the booster, suggesting that broad memory maintenance occurred.

Read against the paper, the sample's treatment or condition label means: live attenuated yellow fever vaccine strain. PBMCs were isolated from peripheral blood using a standard Ficoll-Paque protocol. Epitope-specific CD8 T cells were sorted with a dextramer loaded with the yellow fever NS4B epitope peptide, and anti-CD3 and anti-CD8 staining was applied. TriZol was used to extract RNA from bulk PBMCs, CD4 and CD8 fractions, and dextramer-positive and dextramer-negative fractions. In the case of this clonotype: No per-base quality is available; no much larger clone lies one base away.

From the cysteine up to the phenylalanine, the CDR3 has a length of 15 residues. Solely the CDR3 DNA is kept, with 45 bases framed from the first base. V trim: 0 bases; J trim: 9 bases; unmatched bases: 7. In the germline V gene, CDR1 corresponds to MNHEY and CDR2 to SVGAGI. TCR cDNA was synthesized by 5'RACE template switching, through which a universal primer site and unique molecular identifiers were introduced. Priming for cDNA synthesis came from both the TCR alpha and TCR beta constant segments. Libraries were amplified in two PCR steps, with sample barcodes and sequencing adapters added in the second step. Libraries were sequenced on Illumina HiSeq 2500 (2x100 bp) or NovaSeq (2x150 bp). As for the authors' bioinformatics: Demultiplexing of reads and collapsing into UMI consensus sequences were performed with MIGEC, and V(D)J alignment was carried out with MiXCR. Using edgeR on replicate PBMC samples, clonotypes were called vaccine-responding if FDR was below 0.01 and the log2 fold change was above 5 up to day 15. Each bulk clonotype was labeled CD4 or CD8 based on which sequenced repertoire, CD4 or CD8, contained the clonotype at higher abundance. Clonotypes enriched at least 10-fold in dextramer-positive over dextramer-negative fractions were defined as NS4B-specific, and CD4-biased clonotypes were excluded. TCRdb reprocessing: public reads trimmed at Q25 with fastp, clones called with MiXCR, in-frame beta chains kept. For every CDR3 protein sequence, its rows merge into one entry that carries the most common genes and DNA. The V and J calls were determined by TCRdb, not by the authors. The sample profile shows some 96,000 distinct CDR3 sequences; around 9.8% of them were found once. Approximately 16% of the sample is in the top ten clones.

The V and J segments used are TRBV6-5 and TRBJ2-1, and TRBD2 aligns with 8 junction nucleotides. The receptor was isolated from a man between 18 and 29 years old who received the YFV17D yellow fever vaccine. The sequences come from CD8+ T cells not binding an NS4B(214-222) dextramer, sorted from PBMCs, collected approximately 16 days after the first yellow fever vaccination. The cell subset or site label corresponds to: NS4B epitope dextramer-negative CD8 T cells. The CDR3 reads CASSYSSAGGTEQFF. In nucleotide form, the sequence is TGTGCCAGCAGTTACTCGTCCGCGGGGGGCACTGAGCAGTTCTTC.